The 27 T cell receptor beta chains presented below share a single source sample, sequenced in a study of identical twins. TCRdb independently ran MiXCR on the 5' RACE reads; one entry per CDR3 protein. The profile covers under 400,000 distinct CDR3 sequences, with approximately 8.7% appearing a single time and 8.5% to 10% taken by the ten largest. Sequenced material: naive T cells sorted from blood. All receptors derive from a woman aged 45 to 65 in good health.

The J gene is TRBJ2-5, the V gene TRBV3-1; the D gene could be TRBD1 or TRBD2 (5 bases each). Between the trimmed V and J ends, which lost 1 base and 5 bases, there was a span of 11 bases. There are 14 residues in the CDR3. The germline gives CDR1 LGHDT, CDR2 YNNKEL (reference sequence). Written as DNA, the CDR3 is TGTGCCAGCAGCCAAGGCGGTTGGGGGGAGACCCAGTACTTC. Translation gives CASSQGGWGETQYF.

This clonotype occurred a few times. The V gene is TRBV7-2, the J gene TRBJ1-5; possibly TRBD1 for D (5 bases). The V end was cut by 2 bases, the J end by 6 bases, with 8 bases between. CDR1 is SGHTA and CDR2 is FQGNSA in the germline V gene. This CDR3 is 13 amino acids long. This CDR3 reads CASSLWGSQPQHF. The DNA for the CDR3 is TGTGCCAGCAGCTTATGGGGGTCTCAGCCCCAGCATTTT. The variable domain in full, with the rest retrieved from reference TRBV7-2 and TRBJ1-5, is GAGVSQSPSNKVTEKGKDVELRCDPISGHTALYWYRQSLGQGLEFLIYFQGNSAPDKSGLPSDRFSAERTGGSVSTLTIQRTQQEDSAVYLCASSLWGSQPQHFGDGTRLSIL.

This clonotype was picked up many times. The chain recombines TRBV15 with TRBJ2-7; D unresolved. V lost 1 base and J lost 4, with 2 bases in between. CDR1 and CDR2 from the germline V gene are LNHNV and YYDKDF (reference sequence). There are 11 residues in the CDR3. CDR3 protein: CATSRGYEQYF. In DNA form, the CDR3 reads TGTGCCACCAGCAGAGGGTACGAGCAGTACTTC.

This clonotype was counted between two and nine times. J is TRBJ2-1 and V is TRBV20-1, with 9 bases that match TRBD2. The CDR3 contains 15 residues. J lost 5 bases, V lost 1 base, and 6 bases had no gene match. From germline, CDR1 is DFQATT and CDR2 SNEGSKA (reference sequence). CDR3 residues: CSARALAGAHNEQFF. DNA of the CDR3: TGCAGTGCTAGAGCGTTAGCGGGAGCTCACAATGAGCAGTTCTTC.

This chain joins TRBV30 and TRBJ2-7; 7 bases match TRBD2. The V segment lost 8 bases and the J segment 0 bases; nucleotides outside the gene matches: 4. CDR1 and CDR2 from the germline V gene are GTSNPN and SVGIG (reference sequence). The CDR3 runs to 12 residues. In DNA form, the CDR3 reads TGTGCCCTCGGGGGGAGCTCCTACGAGCAGTACTTC. It codes for CALGGSSYEQYF.

The chain links TRBV4-1 to TRBJ2-3; 10 bases align to TRBD2. Germline assignment: CDR1 MGHRA and CDR2 YSYEKL. After removal of 4 bases from V and 4 bases from J, the junction contained 14 bases not matched to a gene. This CDR3 contains 18 residues. The CDR3 sequence is CASSRGGSGRMDADTQYF. The CDR3 region has the DNA TGCGCCAGCAGCCGGGGCGGTAGCGGGAGGATGGATGCAGATACGCAGTATTTT.

The gene calls are TRBV20-1 and TRBJ2-1; D call uncertain. The CDR3 extends over 14 amino acids. Trimming took off 1 base at V and 1 base at J, with 8 bases between the two ends. The germline V gene encodes CDR1 DFQATT and CDR2 SNEGSKA (reference sequence). CDR3 loop: CSARGHLSYNEQFF. CDR3 coding DNA: TGCAGTGCTAGAGGACACCTATCCTACAATGAGCAGTTCTTC.

The genes are TRBV15 and TRBJ2-2; D remains unclear. The CDR3 covers 15 residues. V was clipped by 0 bases and J by 1 base, with 6 bases between them. In germline, CDR1 is LNHNV, CDR2 YYDKDF (reference sequence). CDR3 coding DNA: TGTGCCACCAGCAGAGATGGGCGGAACACCGGGGAGCTGTTTTTT. Protein product: CATSRDGRNTGELFF.

The genes are TRBV5-5 and TRBJ2-2; no clear D gene. The length of the CDR3 is 14 residues. The V and J ends lost 1 base and 7 bases respectively, with 11 bases between them. Germline V gene data show CDR1 as SGHKS and CDR2 as YYEKEE (reference sequence). The CDR3 region has the DNA TGTGCCAGCAGCTTGATTACAGCGCACGGGGAGCTGTTTTTT. Amino acids: CASSLITAHGELFF.

This clonotype was recorded a few times. CDR3 sequence reads: CASLPPGRGTGELFF. CDR3 DNA sequence: TGTGCCAGCCTCCCCCCCGGGAGGGGCACCGGGGAGCTGTTTTTT. The gene calls are TRBV12-3 or TRBV12-4 and TRBJ2-2, with 8 nucleotides matching TRBD2. The CDR3 is 15 amino acids. The trim removed 8 bases at V and 4 bases at J, leaving 9 bases unmatched.

The chain recombines TRBV30 with TRBJ2-7; D is uncertain. The germline V and J ends were trimmed by 3 bases and 3 bases, with 9 bases remaining between them. The CDR3 consists of 12 residues. The V gene's germline CDR1 is GTSNPN and CDR2 SVGIG (reference sequence). CDR3 sequence: CAWRASIYEQYF. The DNA for the CDR3 is TGTGCCTGGAGGGCTAGTATCTACGAGCAGTACTTC.

This clonotype was seen a handful of times. The chain employs TRBV11-3 and TRBJ2-2; 9 bases are shared with TRBD1. CDR1 is SGHNT and CDR2 is YENEEA in the germline V gene. J was trimmed by 9 bases and V by 2 bases; bases with no gene match: 10. The CDR3 is made up of 16 amino acids. The CDR3 bases are TGTGCCAGCAGCTTACCCAGGGGACAGGGAGACTGGGAGCTGTTTTTT. Residues: CASSLPRGQGDWELFF. Variable domain in full (rest from reference TRBV11-3 and TRBJ2-2): EAGVVQSPRYKIIEKKQPVAFWCNPISGHNTLYWYLQNLGQGPELLIRYENEEAVDDSQLPKDRFSAERLKGVDSTLKIQPAELGDSAVYLCASSLPRGQGDWELFFGEGSRLTVL.

This rearrangement joins TRBV24-1 to TRBJ1-2; no clear D. The V and J ends lost 0 bases and 3 bases respectively, with 7 bases between them. The germline V gene encodes CDR1 KGHDR and CDR2 SFDVKD. CDR3 length equals 14 residues. The CDR3 protein is CATSDLASDYGYTF. CDR3 coding DNA: TGTGCCACCAGTGATTTGGCCAGTGACTATGGCTACACCTTC.

Ten or more counts support this clonotype. The V and J genes are TRBV12-3 or TRBV12-4 and TRBJ2-7; 7 nucleotides match TRBD1. The CDR3 runs 14 residues. Losses at the gene ends were 5 bases for V and 1 base for J; bases not matched to a gene: 5. CDR3 DNA sequence: TGTGCCAGCAGTCGCTCGGGACAGTCCTACGAGCAGTACGTC. Its translation: CASSRSGQSYEQYV.

This clonotype was counted only a few times. The V gene is TRBV4-1, the J gene TRBJ2-1; no reliable D call. This CDR3 contains 16 residues. V was pared by 2 bases and J by 0 bases, with 11 bases between. Germline V gene sequence: CDR1 MGHRA, CDR2 YSYEKL. CDR3 in amino acids: CASSQFLTSSYNEQFF. The CDR3, as DNA: TGCGCCAGCAGCCAATTCCTCACCAGCTCCTACAATGAGCAGTTCTTC.

The rearrangement links TRBV24-1 to TRBJ2-2; D ambiguous. Germline V CDR1 and CDR2: KGHDR, SFDVKD. There are 15 residues in the CDR3. The germline V and J ends were trimmed by 3 bases and 5 bases, with 12 bases remaining between them. The CDR3 DNA sequence: TGTGCCACCAGTGATCTGGGAAAAGGAACCGGGGAGCTGTTTTTT. The encoded protein is CATSDLGKGTGELFF.

The chain uses TRBV11-3 and TRBJ2-1; D ambiguous. CDR1 and CDR2 from the germline V gene are SGHNT and YENEEA. The ends were cut back, 7 bases at V and 7 bases at J, with 14 bases in the middle. This CDR3 is built from 13 residues. Written as DNA, the CDR3 is TGTGCCAGCATATCTCCTCTAGATAATGAGCAGTTCTTC. Residues: CASISPLDNEQFF.

Ten or more counts support this clonotype. This chain uses TRBV12-3 or TRBV12-4 with TRBJ2-3; D is possibly TRBD2 (5 bases). The CDR3 is 13 residues long. Trimming took off 10 bases at V and 3 bases at J, with 14 bases between the two ends. CDR3 sequence reads: CATGHRGTDTQYF. DNA of the CDR3: TGTGCCACCGGCCACCGGGGTACAGATACGCAGTATTTT.

The table lists this clonotype with a few counts. The chain is built from TRBV4-2 and TRBJ2-7, with D possibly being TRBD1 (6 bases). The germline V gene has CDR1 LGHNA and CDR2 YNFKEQ. The germline V and J ends were trimmed by 0 bases and 5 bases, with 17 bases remaining between them. The length of the CDR3 is 16 residues. CDR3 amino acids: CASSQETGRLTDEQYF. CDR3 DNA sequence: TGTGCCAGCAGCCAAGAGACAGGCCGTTTAACAGACGAGCAGTACTTC.

Regarding this clonotype: Relative to the germline gene, one junction end is altered; a read error may explain this. The DNA for the CDR3 is TGTGCCAGCAGTTTCGGGGTGGAGAACACTGTAGCTTTCTTT. This codes for CASSFGVENTVAFF. This chain joins TRBV12-3 or TRBV12-4 and TRBJ1-1; D unclear. This CDR3 contains 14 residues.

The V call is TRBV27, the J call TRBJ2-2; 9 bases are shared with TRBD2. CDR3 size: 17 residues. With 5 bases clipped from V and 3 bases from J, the junction kept 10 bases outside the gene matches. CDR1 MNHEY and CDR2 SMNVEV come from the germline V gene (reference sequence). This chain's CDR3 is CASSALAGVGDTGELFF. Written as DNA, the CDR3 is TGTGCCAGCAGTGCTTTAGCGGGAGTCGGGGACACCGGGGAGCTGTTTTTT.

A few counts support this clonotype. V usage is TRBV10-3 and J usage is TRBJ2-1; 9 bases fit TRBD2. Germline CDR1 reads ENHRY; CDR2 reads SYGVKD. The V and J ends lost 6 bases and 6 bases, in that order; junction bases with no gene match: 15. This CDR3 has 17 amino acids. CDR3 DNA: TGTGCCATCAGCCGTCGCCTAGGCGGGAGGGCCGTCAATGAGCAGTTCTTC. It specifies CAISRRLGGRAVNEQFF.

This clonotype was observed many times. The rearrangement joins TRBV29-1 to TRBJ1-1; TRBD1 might be the D (5 bases). Germline CDR1 is SQVTM and CDR2 is ANQGSEA. V lost 3 bases to trimming and J lost 0 bases, with 8 bases between them. The CDR3 has 13 residues. CDR3 DNA: TGCAGCGTTGAGATAGGGGTGAACACTGAAGCTTTCTTT. Translating it yields CSVEIGVNTEAFF.

This clonotype came up many times. This chain connects TRBV12-3 or TRBV12-4 to TRBJ2-3; possible D gene TRBD2, 5 bases. Trimming shortened V by 3 bases and J by 3 bases, and 7 bases separated the two germline ends. CDR3 length: 13 amino acids. DNA for the CDR3: TGTGCCAGCAGTTTGCCGGGGACAGATACGCAGTATTTT. Amino acid sequence: CASSLPGTDTQYF.

The J gene is TRBJ2-3, the V gene TRBV30, with TRBD1 matching over 10 bases. Trimming at V came to 2 bases and at J to 4 bases, leaving 9 bases not matched to a gene. The CDR3 runs 16 residues. Germline lookup yields CDR1 GTSNPN and CDR2 SVGIG (reference sequence). DNA of the CDR3: TGTGCCTGGAGTCGCTCTAGGACAGGGGGTGCAGATACGCAGTATTTT. It codes for CAWSRSRTGGADTQYF.

This clonotype came up many times. The chain is built from TRBV10-3 and TRBJ1-2, with unresolved D. V lost 7 bases to trimming and J lost 1 base, with 7 bases between them. Germline-derived CDR1 and CDR2 are ENHRY and SYGVKD. The CDR3 consists of 12 residues. CDR3 sequence reads: CAIMAGNYGYTF. In nucleotides, the CDR3 is TGTGCCATCATGGCCGGTAACTATGGCTACACCTTC.

The table lists this clonotype with a few counts. The V gene is TRBV11-2, the J gene TRBJ2-2, with D uncertain. The CDR3 extends over 16 amino acids. V was cut by 5 bases and J by 9 bases, with 22 bases left in between. CDR1 and CDR2 from the germline V gene are SGHAT and FQNNGV. CDR3 sequence (DNA): TGTGCCAGCAGCCTACACTCCCGACAAACCGCCCGGGAGCTGTTTTTT. Translation: CASSLHSRQTARELFF.